These 17 T cell receptor beta chains were all obtained from the same sample, sequenced in a study of cytotoxic CD8 clonotypes in ibrutinib-treated CLL. Assay used: immunoSEQ multiplex PCR; TCRdb lists only in-frame clones, some missing. This table holds roughly 220,000 clones, 60% to 80% found once. Specimen: PBMCs, collected after 12 months of ibrutinib treatment. These receptor sequences come from a human donor with chronic lymphocytic leukemia.

V and J are TRBV6-5 and TRBJ2-7; TRBD2 matches at 11 bases. There are 15 residues in the CDR3. Germline lookup yields CDR1 MNHEY and CDR2 SVGAGI. V trimming: 6 bases; J trimming: 2 bases; junction bases outside the gene matches: 6. The CDR3 sequence: CASSYASGGTYEQYF. Written as DNA, the CDR3 is TGTGCCAGCAGCTATGCTAGCGGGGGGACCTACGAGCAGTACTTC.

This rearrangement joins TRBV6-5 to TRBJ1-1, with D unclear. Germline V gene sequence: CDR1 MNHEY, CDR2 SVGAGI. The CDR3 loop spans 11 amino acids. V was clipped by 6 bases and J by 3 bases, with 5 bases between them. The CDR3 bases are TGTGCCAGCAGGGGGTACACTGAAGCTTTCTTT. This translates into CASRGYTEAFF.

In DNA form, the CDR3 reads TGTGCCAGCAGATTACCCCCAGGGGAAGAGCAGTACTTC. Translation gives CASRLPPGEEQYF. The genes are TRBV5-4 and TRBJ2-7, with D maybe TRBD1 (6 bases). This CDR3 region has 13 residues. Per the germline V gene, CDR1 is SGHNT and CDR2 is YYREEE (reference sequence). Trimming shortened V by 5 bases and J by 7 bases, and 16 bases separated the two germline ends.

This clone was counted once. The V gene is TRBV18, the J gene TRBJ1-1; D ambiguous. Germline V gives CDR1 KGHSH, CDR2 LQKENI. This CDR3 has 13 amino acids. V dropped 4 bases and J dropped 3 bases, with 9 bases sitting between them. The CDR3 nucleotides read TGTGCCAGCTCACAGAGACAAGACACTGAAGCTTTCTTT. Its translation is CASSQRQDTEAFF.

V and J are TRBV5-1 and TRBJ2-3; D remains unclear. Germline CDR1 is SGHRS and CDR2 is YFSETQ. Deletions cut 7 bases from V and 2 bases from J, with 5 bases between. The length of the CDR3 is 11 residues. The CDR3 DNA reads as TGCGCCAGCTGGAACACAGATACGCAGTATTTT. Translated, it gives CASWNTDTQYF.

J is TRBJ2-5 and V is TRBV27; either TRBD1 or TRBD2 may supply D (5 bases each). V lost 6 bases to trimming and J lost 2 bases, with 7 bases between them. Per germline, CDR1 MNHEY and CDR2 SMNVEV (reference sequence). The CDR3 totals 12 residues. CDR3 nucleotide sequence: TGTGCCAGCAGGGGACCACAAGAGACCCAGTACTTC. This translates into CASRGPQETQYF.

V and J are TRBV28 and TRBJ2-7; the D is unclear. Germline V CDR1 and CDR2: MDHEN, SYDVKM. The CDR3 spans 10 residues. V was cut by 6 bases and J by 6 bases, with 6 bases left in between. CDR3 sequence: CASRDREQYF. CDR3 DNA sequence: TGTGCCAGCAGGGACCGCGAGCAGTACTTC.

V usage is TRBV18 and J usage is TRBJ1-2, with 7 bases lining up with TRBD1. The V gene end was trimmed by 3 bases and the J gene end by 7 bases; junction bases not matched to a gene: 11. Germline V gene sequence: CDR1 KGHSH, CDR2 LQKENI. The CDR3 is made up of 15 amino acids. CDR3 protein: CASSPMDRPPVGYTF. CDR3 sequence (DNA): TGTGCCAGCTCACCCATGGACAGGCCTCCGGTTGGCTACACCTTC.

V usage is TRBV19 and J usage is TRBJ2-7; TRBD1 matches at 7 bases. After removal of 3 bases from V and 2 bases from J, the junction contained 4 bases not matched to a gene. Germline CDR1 LNHDA, CDR2 SQIVND (reference sequence). CDR3 length equals 14 residues. CDR3 sequence (DNA): TGTGCCAGTAGTATCCAGGGACAGCCCTACGAGCAGTACTTC. Amino acids: CASSIQGQPYEQYF.

The chain employs TRBV5-1 and TRBJ1-6; 7 nucleotides match TRBD1. The CDR3 contains 14 residues. Per the germline V gene, CDR1 is SGHRS and CDR2 is YFSETQ. Trimming at V came to 0 bases and at J to 10 bases, leaving 4 bases not matched to a gene. The chain's CDR3 is CASSLGDSDSPLHF. DNA of the CDR3: TGCGCCAGCAGCTTGGGGGACAGCGACTCACCCCTCCACTTT.

The chain carries TRBV6-5 and TRBJ2-7, with TRBD2 identical over 15 bases. This CDR3 is built from 15 residues. Trimming took 4 bases from V and 3 from J; bases not matched to a gene: 1. Per germline, CDR1 MNHEY and CDR2 SVGAGI. The CDR3 loop reads CASSWGLAGGYEQYF. The CDR3 DNA reads TGTGCCAGCAGTTGGGGACTAGCGGGGGGCTACGAGCAGTACTTC.

The genes are TRBV5-1 and TRBJ1-5; 7 nucleotides match TRBD1. The trim removed 1 base at V and 6 bases at J, leaving 4 bases unmatched. The CDR3 is 14 residues long. CDR1 is SGHRS, CDR2 YFSETQ, per germline. DNA of the CDR3: TGCGCCAGCAGCTTGATGGCAGGGGGTCAGCCCCAGCATTTT. Protein: CASSLMAGGQPQHF.

This chain links TRBV5-6 with TRBJ2-7; D remains unclear. The V end lost 4 bases, the J end lost 4 bases, and 15 bases lay between the germline ends. Germline V gene sequence: CDR1 SGHDT, CDR2 YYEEEE. There are 14 residues in the CDR3. DNA for the CDR3: TGTGCCAGCAGCCGAAAGGCCGTGGCTTACGAGCAGTACTTC. It is translated as CASSRKAVAYEQYF.

The chain couples TRBV2 to TRBJ2-1; 13 nucleotides line up with TRBD2. J was trimmed by 0 bases and V by 5 bases; bases with no gene match: 13. This CDR3 region has 20 residues. CDR1 SNHLY and CDR2 FYNNEI come from the germline V gene. The CDR3 sequence: CASSPRLAGGSASSYNEQFF. The DNA for the CDR3 is TGTGCCAGCAGTCCTCGACTAGCGGGAGGTTCCGCCAGCTCCTACAATGAGCAGTTCTTC.

The rearrangement joins TRBV5-8 to TRBJ2-5; no reliable D call. The CDR3 has 9 amino acids. Germline V gene sequence: CDR1 SGHTS, CDR2 YDEGEE. The V and J ends lost 7 bases and 9 bases respectively, with 7 bases between them. The CDR3 reads CASRRAQYF. The CDR3 nucleotides read TGTGCCAGCCGCCGGGCCCAGTACTTC.

This chain uses TRBV7-8 with TRBJ2-3; D is tentatively TRBD1 or TRBD2 (5 bases each). V shed 5 bases and J shed 7 bases, with 19 bases lying between them. Germline V gene data show CDR1 as SGHVS and CDR2 as FQNEAQ. CDR3 length equals 15 residues. CDR3: CASSAYNRDQNTQYF. The CDR3 DNA reads as TGTGCCAGCAGCGCATACAACCGGGACCAAAATACGCAGTATTTT.

This clone was observed a handful of times. J is TRBJ2-1 and V is TRBV7-8, with 7 bases that match TRBD2. Germline V gene sequence: CDR1 SGHVS, CDR2 FQNEAQ. Trimming at V came to 5 bases and at J to 5 bases, leaving 18 bases not matched to a gene. The CDR3 spans 18 residues. CDR3 sequence: CASSPERAVAGTDNEQFF. DNA for the CDR3: TGTGCCAGCAGCCCCGAGCGGGCGGTAGCGGGTACCGACAATGAGCAGTTCTTC.